The clone carrying this T cell receptor beta chain occurred many times. This entry comes from a study of spatial heterogeneity in lung cancer. Study-level background: Consistently, beta-chain sequences turned up in larger numbers than alpha-chain sequences did.

Time point specified: sample taken at primary tumor resection. Sequencing was performed on whole RNA extracted from tumor and nontumor lung tissue, or from frozen PBMC, and the material was left unsorted. The donors comprised approximately 72 untreated early-stage non-small cell lung cancer patients. A unique molecular identifier was carried by every single TCR cDNA molecule. TCRdb called the 5' RACE reads again in MiXCR, with one record for every CDR3 protein. The sample lists 9,500 to 15,000 distinct CDR3 sequences, roughly an eighth seen once, with 2.4% in the top ten. Germline V lookup: CDR1 SGHKS, CDR2 YYEKEE (reference sequence). V was trimmed by 5 bases and J by 6 bases, leaving 8 bases between them. The CDR3 covers 12 residues.

The sequenced sample was PBMCs, obtained at surgery. This TCR was sampled from a female donor with early-stage non-small cell lung cancer. The V call is TRBV5-5, the J call TRBJ2-2; D unresolved. The CDR3 region is CASSRISGELFF. Written as DNA, the CDR3 is TGTGCCAGCAGTCGAATTTCCGGGGAGCTGTTTTTT.